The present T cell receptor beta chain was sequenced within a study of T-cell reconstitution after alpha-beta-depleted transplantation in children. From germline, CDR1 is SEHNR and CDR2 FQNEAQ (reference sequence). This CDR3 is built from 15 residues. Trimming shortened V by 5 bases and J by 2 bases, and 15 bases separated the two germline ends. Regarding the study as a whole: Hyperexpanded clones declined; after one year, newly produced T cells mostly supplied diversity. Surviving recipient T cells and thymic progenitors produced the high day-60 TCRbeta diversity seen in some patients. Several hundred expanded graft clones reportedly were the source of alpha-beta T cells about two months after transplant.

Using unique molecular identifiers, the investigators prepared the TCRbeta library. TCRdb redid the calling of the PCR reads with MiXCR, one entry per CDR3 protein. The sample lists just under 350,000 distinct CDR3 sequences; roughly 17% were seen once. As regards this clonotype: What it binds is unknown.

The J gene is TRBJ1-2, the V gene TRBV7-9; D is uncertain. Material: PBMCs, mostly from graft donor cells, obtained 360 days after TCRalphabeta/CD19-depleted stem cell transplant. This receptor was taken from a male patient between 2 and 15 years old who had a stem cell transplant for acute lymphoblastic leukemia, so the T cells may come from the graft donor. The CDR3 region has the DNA TGTGCCAGCAGCGAGTCCGGAAGCAGCAACTATGGCTACACCTTC. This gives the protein CASSESGSSNYGYTF.